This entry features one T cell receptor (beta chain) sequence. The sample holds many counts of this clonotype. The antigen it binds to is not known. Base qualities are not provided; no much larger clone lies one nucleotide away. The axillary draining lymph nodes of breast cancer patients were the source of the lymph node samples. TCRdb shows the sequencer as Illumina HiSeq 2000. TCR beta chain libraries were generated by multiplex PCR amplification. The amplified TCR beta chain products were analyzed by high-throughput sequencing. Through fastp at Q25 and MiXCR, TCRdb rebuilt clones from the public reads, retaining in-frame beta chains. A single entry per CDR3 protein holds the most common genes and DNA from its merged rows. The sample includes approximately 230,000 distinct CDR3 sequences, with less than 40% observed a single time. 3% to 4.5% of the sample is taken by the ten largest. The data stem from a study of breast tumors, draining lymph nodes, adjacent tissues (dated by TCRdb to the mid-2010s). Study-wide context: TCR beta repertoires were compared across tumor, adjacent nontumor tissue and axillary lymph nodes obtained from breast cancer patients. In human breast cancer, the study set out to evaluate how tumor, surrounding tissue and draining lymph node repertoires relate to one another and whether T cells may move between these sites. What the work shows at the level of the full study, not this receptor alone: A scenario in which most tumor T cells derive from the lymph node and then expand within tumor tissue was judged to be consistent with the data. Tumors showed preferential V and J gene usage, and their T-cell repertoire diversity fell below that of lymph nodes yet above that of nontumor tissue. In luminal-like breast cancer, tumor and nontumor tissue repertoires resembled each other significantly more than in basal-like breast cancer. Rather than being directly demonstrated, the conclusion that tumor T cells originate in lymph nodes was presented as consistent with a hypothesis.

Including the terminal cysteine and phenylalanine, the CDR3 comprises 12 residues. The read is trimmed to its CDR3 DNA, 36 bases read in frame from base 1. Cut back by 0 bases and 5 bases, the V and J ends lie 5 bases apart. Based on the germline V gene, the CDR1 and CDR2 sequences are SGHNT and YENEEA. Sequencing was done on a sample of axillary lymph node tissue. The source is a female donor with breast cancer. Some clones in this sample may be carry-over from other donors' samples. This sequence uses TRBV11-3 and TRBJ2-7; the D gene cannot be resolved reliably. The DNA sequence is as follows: TGTGCCAGCAGCTTAGACAGCGACGAGCAGTACTTC. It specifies CASSLDSDEQYF.